This entry lists 4 T cell receptor beta chains sequenced from one sample in a study of cytomegalovirus exposure and HLA in healthy donors. PCR used 60 Vbeta primers and 13 Jbeta primers. Sequencing used immunoSEQ multiplex PCR; TCRdb keeps in-frame clones, though not all of them. Its listing shows tens of thousands of clones. Sequencing input: PBMCs. These TCRs come from a man between 45 and 60 years old in good health and CMV-seronegative.

This chain uses TRBV19 with TRBJ1-5, with a tentative D call TRBD1 (5 bases). CDR1 and CDR2 (germline): LNHDA, SQIVND (reference sequence). CDR3 length: 13 residues. V was cut by 9 bases and J by 0 bases, with 9 bases left in between. The CDR3 DNA is TGTGCCAGCAGGGATTATAGCAATCAGCCCCAGCATTTT. Its translation: CASRDYSNQPQHF.

The V and J genes are TRBV7-3 and TRBJ2-5; D may be TRBD1 (5 bases). V gave up 4 bases and J gave up 3 bases, with 9 bases separating them. This CDR3 comprises 13 residues. Germline CDR1 SGHTA, CDR2 FQGTGA. The CDR3 sequence is CASSSSREETQYF. The CDR3 nucleotides read TGTGCCAGCAGCTCTTCCAGGGAAGAGACCCAGTACTTC.

The J gene is TRBJ1-1, the V gene TRBV27; D gene ambiguous. Trimming shortened V by 7 bases and J by 2 bases, and 14 bases separated the two germline ends. CDR3 length equals 14 residues. Germline V CDR1 and CDR2: MNHEY, SMNVEV (reference sequence). This chain's CDR3 is CASNKRGDNTEAFF. The CDR3 DNA follows: TGTGCCAGCAATAAGAGAGGAGACAACACTGAAGCTTTCTTT.

This chain links TRBV6-5 with TRBJ2-7, with 10 bases identical to TRBD1. This CDR3 is built from 15 residues. Germline CDR1 and CDR2: MNHEY and SVGAGI. Unmatched junction bases numbered 2, after V lost 0 bases and J lost 3 bases. CDR3 protein: CASSYSGQGYYEQYF. CDR3 DNA sequence: TGTGCCAGCAGTTACTCGGGACAGGGGTACTACGAGCAGTACTTC.